A single sample gave rise to the 32 T cell receptor beta chains below, sequenced in a study of blood T cell repertoires in COVID-19. The protocol was immunoSEQ multiplex PCR, while the TCRdb copy is restricted to in-frame clones and leaves out a portion. The sample lists approximately 270,000 clones; approximately 90% were seen once. Sequencing used peripheral blood. Receptors were obtained from a woman in her 30s with COVID-19, enrolled during active disease.

This clone occurred once. The junction departs from germline at one end; a sequencing error may be responsible. The chain is built from TRBV20-1 and TRBJ1-1; 8 bases match TRBD1. Germline-derived CDR1 and CDR2 are DFQATT and SNEGSKA (reference sequence). The CDR3 has 11 residues. The CDR3 is CSARDLTGVSF. In DNA form, the CDR3 reads TGCAGTGCTAGAGATCTGACAGGGGTATCCTTT.

This rearrangement joins TRBV5-8 to TRBJ2-7; perhaps TRBD1 as D (6 bases). With 1 base removed from V and 3 bases from J, the gap between germline ends came to 11 bases. Germline values: CDR1 SGHTS, CDR2 YDEGEE. There are 14 residues in the CDR3. The CDR3, as DNA: TGTGCCAGCAGCTTGTGGGCAGGGGACTACGAGCAGTACGTC. It is translated as CASSLWAGDYEQYV.

This sequence joins TRBV5-1 and TRBJ2-3; 10 bases match TRBD2. The CDR3 totals 18 residues. CDR1 SGHRS and CDR2 YFSETQ come from the germline V gene. With 4 bases clipped from V and 4 bases from J, the junction kept 15 bases outside the gene matches. DNA of the CDR3: TGCGCCAGCAGCCCACAGGGACCCAGCGGGAGGGCCCCAGATACGCAGTATTTT. It codes for CASSPQGPSGRAPDTQYF.

This chain links TRBV19 with TRBJ1-3, with TRBD1 as a possible D gene (5 bases). This CDR3 contains 19 residues. The germline CDR1 and CDR2 sequences are LNHDA and SQIVND (reference sequence). V lost 1 base and J lost 4, with 23 bases in between. CDR3 in DNA: TGTGCCAGTAGTATAGGTGGCTTCGGGACTGCTACAGGAGGAAACACCATATATTTT. It specifies CASSIGGFGTATGGNTIYF.

The chain joins TRBV3-1 (or the pseudogene TRBV3-2) to TRBJ1-2, with 8 nucleotides matching TRBD1. Germline loops: CDR1 LGHDT, CDR2 YNNKEL (reference sequence). The ends lost 1 base at V and 6 bases at J; junction bases unmatched: 7. This CDR3 has 15 residues. The CDR3 protein is CASSQGVQGADGYTF. As DNA, the CDR3 is TGTGCCAGCAGCCAAGGGGTTCAGGGGGCGGATGGCTACACCTTC.

The J gene is TRBJ2-2, the V gene TRBV5-1; the D gene is possibly TRBD2 (5 bases). Per the germline V gene, CDR1 is SGHRS and CDR2 is YFSETQ. CDR3 length equals 14 residues. The V gene lost 4 bases and the J gene lost 6 bases, with 13 bases spanning the gap. Here the CDR3 reads CASSRGQVPGELFF. In DNA form, the CDR3 reads TGCGCCAGCAGCCGCGGGCAGGTTCCCGGGGAGCTGTTTTTT.

The chain has TRBV27 and TRBJ2-7, with D hard to call. The CDR3 is made up of 12 amino acids. Germline V gene lookup returns CDR1 MNHEY and CDR2 SMNVEV (reference sequence). The V gene lost 6 bases and the J gene lost 0 bases, with 6 bases spanning the gap. The CDR3 loop reads CASSTPSYEQYF. The CDR3 nucleotides are TGTGCCAGCAGCACACCCTCCTACGAGCAGTACTTC.

The count of this clone is one. J is TRBJ1-6 and V is TRBV19, with D perhaps TRBD1 (6 bases). V gave up 8 bases and J gave up 0 bases, with 14 bases separating them. The germline V gene has CDR1 LNHDA and CDR2 SQIVND (reference sequence). This CDR3 comprises 16 residues. As DNA, the CDR3 is TGTGCCAGTTCCCCTAGGGGGGGCTCCTATAATTCACCCCTCCACTTT. It is translated as CASSPRGGSYNSPLHF.

The chain is built from TRBV9 and TRBJ2-2; 9 nucleotides match TRBD1. The CDR3 runs 16 residues. J gave up 5 bases and V 3 bases, and 8 bases lay outside the gene matches. The germline V gene has CDR1 SGDLS and CDR2 YYNGEE. In DNA form, the CDR3 reads TGTGCCAGCAGCGATAGCATAGGACAGGGGACCGGGGAGCTGTTTTTT. Amino acids: CASSDSIGQGTGELFF.

The chain links TRBV5-8 to TRBJ1-5; unclear D gene. This CDR3 spans 14 amino acids. Per germline, CDR1 SGHTS and CDR2 YDEGEE. V lost 2 bases and J lost 7, with 13 bases in between. The CDR3 here is CASSFPSVGQPQHF. The CDR3 DNA follows: TGTGCCAGCAGCTTTCCGTCCGTCGGGCAGCCCCAGCATTTT.

V is TRBV3-1 (or the pseudogene TRBV3-2) and J is TRBJ2-2; D is unclear. The CDR3 totals 12 residues. Germline CDR1 and CDR2: LGHDT and YNNKEL (reference sequence). Trimming stripped 1 base from V and 9 bases from J, with 6 bases between. The CDR3 DNA is TGTGCCAGCAGCCAAGTGGGCTGGGAGCTGTTTTTT. It translates to CASSQVGWELFF.

The rearrangement links TRBV3-1 (or the pseudogene TRBV3-2) to TRBJ2-5; weak D call: TRBD2 (5 bases). V shed 3 bases and J shed 4 bases, with 15 bases lying between them. This CDR3 is built from 15 residues. Germline CDR1 is LGHDT and CDR2 is YNNKEL (reference sequence). In nucleotides, the CDR3 is TGTGCCAGCAGCCAGACGAGGGAGTTAGCAGAGACCCAGTACTTC. It is translated as CASSQTRELAETQYF.

The chain couples TRBV19 to TRBJ1-5, with 7 bases identical to TRBD1. Germline assignment: CDR1 LNHDA and CDR2 SQIVND (reference sequence). The CDR3 is 18 amino acids. J lost 4 bases, V lost 7 bases, and 19 bases had no gene match. The CDR3 DNA follows: TGTGCCAGTACCCCCTATACCAGAGTGACAGGGAGGAATCAGCCCCAGCATTTT. The encoded protein is CASTPYTRVTGRNQPQHF.

The genes are TRBV2 and TRBJ2-1; tentatively, D is TRBD2 (5 bases). The CDR3 sequence is 14 residues long. The ends were cut back, 1 base at V and 5 bases at J, with 9 bases in the middle. Germline V gives CDR1 SNHLY, CDR2 FYNNEI. The CDR3 region has the DNA TGTGCCAGCAGTGAAGGAGGGCTAAACAATGAGCAGTTCTTC. Translating it yields CASSEGGLNNEQFF.

The V call is TRBV10-3, the J call TRBJ1-6, with 9 bases fitting TRBD1. With V trimmed by 10 bases and J by 8 bases, 3 bases remained unmatched. This CDR3 is built from 12 residues. Germline CDR1 ENHRY, CDR2 SYGVKD. CDR3: CATGQGDSPLHF. CDR3 nucleotide sequence: TGTGCCACGGGACAGGGAGATTCACCCCTCCACTTT.

This sequence joins TRBV28 and TRBJ1-4, with 10 positions matching TRBD1. Trimming took 6 bases from V and 5 from J; bases not matched to a gene: 6. The germline V gene encodes CDR1 MDHEN and CDR2 SYDVKM. The CDR3 has 15 residues. The CDR3 sequence: CASSSPGQGNEKLFF. CDR3 nucleotides: TGTGCCAGCAGCTCACCGGGACAGGGGAATGAAAAACTGTTTTTT.

The rearrangement uses TRBV29-1 and TRBJ2-3; the match to TRBD2 covers 7 bases. The CDR3 covers 18 residues. CDR1 is SQVTM and CDR2 is ANQGSEA in the germline V gene. V lost 0 bases and J lost 6; bases outside the gene matches: 18. CDR3 loop: CSVEDISGVGLAVDTQYF. CDR3 DNA: TGCAGCGTTGAAGATATTAGTGGGGTCGGCCTAGCGGTGGATACGCAGTATTTT.

The rearrangement links TRBV19 to TRBJ1-4, with D unclear. CDR1 and CDR2 from the germline V gene are LNHDA and SQIVND (reference sequence). Trimming removed 1 base at V and 6 bases at J, with 12 bases between. The CDR3 has 15 residues. Here the CDR3 reads CASSIGRPRDEKLFF. The CDR3 nucleotides read TGTGCCAGTAGTATAGGGCGCCCTCGGGATGAAAAACTGTTTTTT.

The chain joins TRBV4-2 to TRBJ2-1; TRBD2 aligns across 15 bases. Germline CDR1 and CDR2: LGHNA and YNFKEQ. J gave up 2 bases and V 6 bases, and 8 bases lay outside the gene matches. The CDR3 runs 18 residues. The CDR3 nucleotides read TGTGCCAGCAGGCCTCCTTGGACTAGCGGGGGGGCCTACAATGAGCAGTTCTTC. Translation: CASRPPWTSGGAYNEQFF.

This clone was seen once. The J gene is TRBJ2-5, the V gene TRBV28, with D tentatively TRBD2 (6 bases). Trimming stripped 3 bases from V and 5 bases from J, with 16 bases between. The CDR3 spans 15 residues. CDR1 is MDHEN and CDR2 is SYDVKM in the germline V gene. Written as DNA, the CDR3 is TGTGCCAGCAGTTTCGGGCGGGGCTTTTGGGAGACCCAGTACTTC. Its translation: CASSFGRGFWETQYF.

This chain uses TRBV3-1 (or the pseudogene TRBV3-2) with TRBJ2-5; TRBD2 aligns across 14 bases. The CDR3 length is 16 residues. CDR1 is LGHDT and CDR2 is YNNKEL in the germline V gene (reference sequence). V lost 4 bases to trimming and J lost 4 bases; unmatched junction nucleotides: 5. CDR3 amino acids: CASSRLAGGPGETQYF. The CDR3 DNA reads TGTGCCAGCAGCCGACTAGCGGGGGGGCCGGGAGAGACCCAGTACTTC.

This clone was counted a few times. The chain links TRBV4-3 to TRBJ2-3; possible D gene TRBD2, 6 bases. Trimming removed 1 base at V and 1 base at J, with 15 bases between. Per the germline V gene, CDR1 is LGHNA and CDR2 is YSLEER. This CDR3 spans 17 amino acids. The CDR3, as DNA: TGCGCCAGCAGCCAAGGCCGGGACTCATCCCGCACAGATACGCAGTATTTT. Translating it yields CASSQGRDSSRTDTQYF.

This chain uses TRBV30 with TRBJ2-3; weak D call: TRBD2 (5 bases). The V gene lost 4 bases and the J gene lost 4 bases, with 18 bases spanning the gap. CDR1 GTSNPN and CDR2 SVGIG come from the germline V gene (reference sequence). The CDR3 spans 15 residues. The CDR3: CAWNSATWRADTQYF. The CDR3 coding sequence is TGTGCCTGGAATAGCGCGACCTGGCGGGCAGATACGCAGTATTTT.

V usage is TRBV29-1 and J usage is TRBJ2-5; 7 positions agree with TRBD1. This CDR3 comprises 13 residues. Germline CDR1 is SQVTM and CDR2 is ANQGSEA. After removal of 5 bases from V and 4 bases from J, the junction contained 7 bases not matched to a gene. This CDR3 reads CSVYGQERETQYF. As DNA, the CDR3 is TGCAGCGTTTACGGACAGGAGAGAGAGACCCAGTACTTC. Full variable domain (rest looked up from reference TRBV29-1 and TRBJ2-5): SAVISQKPSRDICQRGTSLTIQCQVDSQVTMMFWYRQQPGQSLTLIATANQGSEATYESGFVIDKFPISRPNLTFSTLTVSNMSPEDSSIYLCSVYGQERETQYFGPGTRLLVL.

This chain links TRBV11-2 with TRBJ2-7, with D possibly matching TRBD2 (5 bases). Deletions cut 6 bases from V and 2 bases from J, with 17 bases between. Per germline, CDR1 SGHAT and CDR2 FQNNGV. This CDR3 has 15 amino acids. CDR3 protein: CASRTPGRRTYEQYF. In DNA, the CDR3 is TGTGCCAGCAGAACTCCGGGAAGACGTACCTACGAGCAGTACTTC.

This chain uses TRBV11-2 with TRBJ2-1; 9 nucleotides align to TRBD1. Germline CDR1 SGHAT, CDR2 FQNNGV. V shed 5 bases and J 8 bases; nucleotides not matched to a gene: 7. The CDR3 is 14 amino acids. The CDR3 region has the DNA TGTGCCAGCAGCCCGTCCGGGACAGGGTATGAGCAGTTCTTC. Its protein is CASSPSGTGYEQFF.

This clone was recorded a few times. The rearrangement links TRBV4-3 to TRBJ2-2; D uncertain. The V gene's germline CDR1 is LGHNA and CDR2 YSLEER. This CDR3 has 15 amino acids. V lost 4 bases to trimming and J lost 3 bases, with 12 bases between them. CDR3 sequence (DNA): TGCGCCAGCAGCCCCCAGGTGGTGGACACCGGGGAGCTGTTTTTT. It specifies CASSPQVVDTGELFF.

The chain is built from TRBV28 and TRBJ2-3; the match to TRBD2 covers 11 bases. The CDR3 is 17 amino acids. Germline V CDR1 and CDR2: MDHEN, SYDVKM. J lost 0 bases, V lost 3 bases, and 5 bases had no gene match. This chain's CDR3 is CASSFIAGGASTDTQYF. The CDR3 nucleotides are TGTGCCAGCAGTTTTATAGCGGGGGGGGCTAGCACAGATACGCAGTATTTT.

This chain links TRBV15 with TRBJ2-3, with 7 bases that match TRBD1. V trimming: 0 bases; J trimming: 8 bases; junction bases outside the gene matches: 17. Germline values: CDR1 LNHNV, CDR2 YYDKDF (reference sequence). This CDR3 spans 18 amino acids. The CDR3 protein is CATSRDYLSGTVSSTQYF. CDR3 coding DNA: TGTGCCACCAGCAGAGACTATCTATCCGGGACAGTGAGTTCTACGCAGTATTTT.

J is TRBJ1-6 and V is TRBV12-3 or TRBV12-4; TRBD1 might be the D (5 bases). This CDR3 contains 12 residues. Trimming took off 8 bases at V and 5 bases at J, with 7 bases between the two ends. The CDR3 here is CASAGDNSPLHF. The DNA for the CDR3 is TGTGCCAGCGCGGGGGATAATTCACCCCTCCACTTT.

The V gene is TRBV7-9, the J gene TRBJ1-2; 7 positions agree with TRBD1. Unmatched junction bases numbered 5, after V lost 4 bases and J lost 6 bases. The CDR3 runs to 13 residues. Germline V gives CDR1 SEHNR, CDR2 FQNEAQ (reference sequence). The CDR3, as DNA: TGTGCCAGCAGCTCCCCAGGGGGTAATGGCTACACCTTC. Translation gives CASSSPGGNGYTF. The variable domain in full, with the rest retrieved from reference TRBV7-9 and TRBJ1-2, is DTGVSQNPRHKITKRGQNVTFRCDPISEHNRLYWYRQTLGQGPEFLTYFQNEAQLEKSRLLSDRFSAERPKGSFSTLEIQRTEQGDSAMYLCASSSPGGNGYTFGSGTRLTVV.

The chain employs TRBV29-1 and TRBJ2-7, with D perhaps matching TRBD1 (6 bases). There are 14 residues in the CDR3. Per the germline V gene, CDR1 is SQVTM and CDR2 is ANQGSEA. V was clipped by 5 bases and J by 0 bases, with 14 bases between them. The CDR3: CSVLDSFSSYEQYF. Here the CDR3 DNA reads TGCAGCGTTCTGGACAGCTTCAGCTCCTACGAGCAGTACTTC.